The rows below give T cell receptor beta chains drawn from one sample of a study of T cell responses to AZD1222 COVID-19 vaccine. Sequenced by immunoSEQ multiplex PCR; TCRdb stores in-frame clones only, minus some. The sample has 130,000 or so clones; 80% to 95% are singletons. Sequenced here: peripheral blood, sampled 28 days after the second AZD1222 dose. These receptors were collected from an adult who received the AZD1222 COVID-19 vaccine. The CDR3 runs from the conserved cysteine through the conserved F or W. The D gene is left open where the match is weak. Only some rows state a clone size, as once, few, many or a class for expanded clones.

len: 16
d_gene: TRBD2
abundance: -
v_gene: TRBV5-1
j_gene: TRBJ2-1
CDR3aa: CASREGHGGGRNEQFF
CDR3nt: TGCGCCAGCAGAGAGGGCCATGGGGGAGGGCGCAATGAGCAGTTCTTC

len: 17
d_gene: -
abundance: -
v_gene: TRBV4-3
j_gene: TRBJ2-1
CDR3aa: CASSQDPLGAYLNEQFF
CDR3nt: TGCGCCAGCAGCCAAGATCCCTTGGGGGCCTACCTTAATGAGCAGTTCTTC

len: 15
d_gene: -
abundance: -
v_gene: TRBV28
j_gene: TRBJ2-5
CDR3aa: CASSLTGGVKATQYF
CDR3nt: TGTGCCAGCAGTTTAACAGGAGGGGTAAAGGCGACCCAGTACTTC

len: 13
d_gene: -
abundance: -
v_gene: TRBV10-3
j_gene: TRBJ1-3
CDR3aa: CATSAGTGNTIYF
CDR3nt: TGTGCCACATCGGCCGGGACGGGAAACACCATATATTTT

len: 21
d_gene: -
abundance: -
v_gene: TRBV13
j_gene: TRBJ2-6
CDR3aa: CASSLLGASGFGGSGANVLTF
CDR3nt: TGTGCCAGCAGCTTACTGGGGGCGTCAGGTTTTGGGGGCTCTGGGGCCAACGTCCTGACTTTC

len: 15
d_gene: TRBD2
abundance: -
v_gene: TRBV2
j_gene: TRBJ2-3
CDR3aa: CASSSQSGGTDTQYF
CDR3nt: TGTGCCAGCAGTAGCCAGAGCGGGGGCACAGATACGCAGTATTTT

len: 15
d_gene: -
abundance: once
v_gene: TRBV4-1
j_gene: TRBJ2-3
CDR3aa: CASTIQGRLADTQYF
CDR3nt: TGCGCCAGCACTATTCAGGGTAGGCTAGCAGATACGCAGTATTTT

len: 13
d_gene: -
abundance: -
v_gene: TRBV6-5
j_gene: TRBJ1-4
CDR3aa: CASSYREYEKLFF
CDR3nt: TGTGCCAGCAGTTATAGAGAGTATGAAAAACTGTTTTTT

len: 11
d_gene: -
abundance: -
v_gene: TRBV19
j_gene: TRBJ1-1
CDR3aa: CASKRDSEAFF
CDR3nt: TGTGCCAGTAAAAGGGACTCTGAAGCTTTCTTT

len: 14
d_gene: -
abundance: -
v_gene: TRBV3-1/TRBV3-2
j_gene: TRBJ1-2
CDR3aa: CASSSLDGGLGYTF
CDR3nt: TGTGCCAGCAGCTCCCTCGACGGGGGGCTGGGCTACACCTTC

len: 14
d_gene: -
abundance: -
v_gene: TRBV7-9
j_gene: TRBJ2-5
CDR3aa: CASSLGPRKETQYF
CDR3nt: TGTGCCAGCAGCTTGGGACCGCGGAAAGAGACCCAGTACTTC

len: 15
d_gene: TRBD1
abundance: -
v_gene: TRBV5-5
j_gene: TRBJ2-2
CDR3aa: CASSLTGEVYGELFF
CDR3nt: TGTGCCAGCAGCTTGACAGGGGAAGTTTACGGGGAGCTGTTTTTT

len: 16
d_gene: -
abundance: -
v_gene: TRBV19
j_gene: TRBJ2-5
CDR3aa: CASSIVLGVGKETQYF
CDR3nt: TGTGCCAGTAGTATTGTGTTAGGGGTAGGGAAAGAGACCCAGTACTTC

len: 14
d_gene: TRBD2
abundance: -
v_gene: TRBV4-2
j_gene: TRBJ2-1
CDR3aa: CASSQGGLIHEQFF
CDR3nt: TGTGCCAGCAGCCAAGGGGGACTAATCCATGAGCAGTTCTTC

len: 14
d_gene: -
abundance: -
v_gene: TRBV9
j_gene: TRBJ1-4
CDR3aa: CASGRQAPNEKLFF
CDR3nt: TGTGCCAGCGGTCGACAAGCGCCTAATGAAAAACTGTTTTTT

len: 14
d_gene: TRBD1
abundance: -
v_gene: TRBV20-1
j_gene: TRBJ2-3
CDR3aa: CSASAGTVTDTQYF
CDR3nt: TGCAGTGCTAGTGCCGGGACAGTCACAGATACGCAGTATTTT

len: 12
d_gene: -
abundance: -
v_gene: TRBV7-3
j_gene: TRBJ2-5
CDR3aa: CASSLDSETQYF
CDR3nt: TGTGCCAGCAGCTTAGATTCGGAGACCCAGTACTTC

len: 12
d_gene: -
abundance: -
v_gene: TRBV12-3/TRBV12-4
j_gene: TRBJ2-7
CDR3aa: CASSLDEYEQYF
CDR3nt: TGTGCCAGCAGTTTAGATGAATACGAGCAGTACTTC

len: 15
d_gene: TRBD1
abundance: -
v_gene: TRBV28
j_gene: TRBJ1-2
CDR3aa: CASSEPQTGVYGYTF
CDR3nt: TGTGCCAGTAGTGAACCTCAGACAGGGGTTTATGGCTACACCTTC

len: 13
d_gene: -
abundance: -
v_gene: TRBV2
j_gene: TRBJ1-3
CDR3aa: CASSANSGNTIYF
CDR3nt: TGTGCCAGCAGTGCCAACTCTGGAAACACCATATATTTT

len: 12
d_gene: TRBD1
abundance: -
v_gene: TRBV6-5
j_gene: TRBJ1-1
CDR3aa: CASSFRGTVAFF
CDR3nt: TGTGCCAGCAGTTTCAGGGGGACCGTTGCTTTCTTT

len: 13
d_gene: -
abundance: -
v_gene: TRBV7-3
j_gene: TRBJ2-1
CDR3aa: CASSLEANGKRFF
CDR3nt: TGTGCCAGCAGCCTAGAAGCCAATGGAAAACGGTTCTTC

len: 13
d_gene: -
abundance: -
v_gene: TRBV11-3
j_gene: TRBJ2-1
CDR3aa: CASSTERYNEQFF
CDR3nt: TGTGCCAGCAGCACCGAAAGGTACAATGAGCAGTTCTTC

len: 12
d_gene: -
abundance: few
v_gene: TRBV3-1/TRBV3-2
j_gene: TRBJ1-1
CDR3aa: CASSQGARRAFF
CDR3nt: TGTGCCAGCAGCCAAGGGGCTAGACGAGCTTTCTTT

len: 18
d_gene: -
abundance: -
v_gene: TRBV5-1
j_gene: TRBJ2-1
CDR3aa: CASTPLWSGQSSYNEQFF
CDR3nt: TGCGCCAGCACCCCTCTTTGGTCGGGCCAGAGCTCCTACAATGAGCAGTTCTTC

len: 16
d_gene: TRBD2
abundance: -
v_gene: TRBV7-3
j_gene: TRBJ2-3
CDR3aa: CASSPTGGGAGDTQYF
CDR3nt: TGTGCCAGCAGCCCCACCGGCGGGGGGGCCGGAGATACGCAGTATTTT

len: 15
d_gene: TRBD1
abundance: -
v_gene: TRBV28
j_gene: TRBJ2-7
CDR3aa: CASSLGGQGIYEQYF
CDR3nt: TGTGCCAGCAGTTTAGGGGGACAGGGGATCTACGAGCAGTACTTC

len: 13
d_gene: -
abundance: -
v_gene: TRBV19
j_gene: TRBJ1-1
CDR3aa: CASSIAENTEAFF
CDR3nt: TGTGCCAGTAGTATAGCAGAGAACACTGAAGCTTTCTTT

len: 15
d_gene: -
abundance: few
v_gene: TRBV28
j_gene: TRBJ1-4
CDR3aa: CASSPRTAGGEKLFF
CDR3nt: TGTGCCAGCAGCCCGCGTACAGCCGGCGGGGAAAAACTGTTTTTT

len: 17
d_gene: -
abundance: -
v_gene: TRBV5-1
j_gene: TRBJ2-3
CDR3aa: CASSPKRDPASTDTQYF
CDR3nt: TGCGCCAGCAGCCCTAAAAGGGACCCAGCGAGCACAGATACGCAGTATTTT

len: 15
d_gene: TRBD2
abundance: -
v_gene: TRBV27
j_gene: TRBJ2-7
CDR3aa: CASSLGGSQGNEQYF
CDR3nt: TGTGCCAGCAGTTTGGGGGGGTCCCAAGGAAACGAGCAGTACTTC

len: 14
d_gene: -
abundance: -
v_gene: TRBV7-2
j_gene: TRBJ1-4
CDR3aa: CASSPGQANEKLFF
CDR3nt: TGTGCCAGCAGCCCGGGGCAGGCTAATGAAAAACTGTTTTTT

len: 12
d_gene: -
abundance: -
v_gene: TRBV6-2/TRBV6-3
j_gene: TRBJ1-2
CDR3aa: CASSRIGGGYTF
CDR3nt: TGTGCCAGCAGCCGAATTGGGGGCGGCTACACCTTC

len: 11
d_gene: TRBD1
abundance: -
v_gene: TRBV29-1
j_gene: TRBJ1-2
CDR3aa: CSATGEDGYTF
CDR3nt: TGCAGCGCGACAGGGGAAGATGGCTACACCTTC

len: 15
d_gene: -
abundance: -
v_gene: TRBV18
j_gene: TRBJ1-6
CDR3aa: CASSPGREGNSPLHF
CDR3nt: TGTGCCAGCTCACCCGGACGGGAGGGAAATTCACCCCTCCACTTT

len: 13
d_gene: TRBD2
abundance: -
v_gene: TRBV4-3
j_gene: TRBJ2-1
CDR3aa: CASSQSQRGQQFF
CDR3nt: TGCGCCAGCAGCCAGTCGCAGCGGGGACAGCAGTTCTTC

len: 13
d_gene: -
abundance: once
v_gene: TRBV7-9
j_gene: TRBJ2-7
CDR3aa: CASSERNSGEQYF
CDR3nt: TGTGCCAGCAGCGAGCGTAACAGTGGCGAGCAGTACTTC

len: 15
d_gene: TRBD2
abundance: once
v_gene: TRBV28
j_gene: TRBJ2-1
CDR3aa: CASSLLAGGPTEQFF
CDR3nt: TGTGCCAGCAGTTTACTAGCGGGAGGGCCCACTGAGCAGTTCTTC

len: 13
d_gene: -
abundance: -
v_gene: TRBV2
j_gene: TRBJ1-5
CDR3aa: CASRTDSNQPQHF
CDR3nt: TGTGCCAGCAGAACAGATAGCAATCAGCCCCAGCATTTT

len: 11
d_gene: -
abundance: once
v_gene: TRBV6-5
j_gene: TRBJ2-7
CDR3aa: CASSRLAEQYF
CDR3nt: TGTGCCAGCAGTCGGCTTGCCGAGCAGTACTTC

len: 14
d_gene: TRBD1
abundance: once
v_gene: TRBV10-3
j_gene: TRBJ1-5
CDR3aa: CAIRDTGGDQPQHF
CDR3nt: TGTGCCATCAGGGATACAGGGGGCGATCAGCCCCAGCATTTT

len: 15
d_gene: -
abundance: -
v_gene: TRBV9
j_gene: TRBJ2-3
CDR3aa: CASSPRDQSTDTQYF
CDR3nt: TGTGCCAGCAGCCCTAGGGACCAAAGCACAGATACGCAGTATTTT

len: 15
d_gene: -
abundance: -
v_gene: TRBV27
j_gene: TRBJ1-6
CDR3aa: CASSLLGQYNSPLHF
CDR3nt: TGTGCCAGCAGTTTACTTGGGCAGTATAATTCACCCCTCCACTTT

len: 16
d_gene: -
abundance: -
v_gene: TRBV28
j_gene: TRBJ2-7
CDR3aa: CASRSPVTSPTYEQYF
CDR3nt: TGTGCCAGCAGATCCCCCGTTACATCCCCGACCTACGAGCAGTACTTC

len: 15
d_gene: -
abundance: -
v_gene: TRBV6-5
j_gene: TRBJ1-2
CDR3aa: CASSYRRAGDRGYTF
CDR3nt: TGTGCCAGCAGTTACCGGCGGGCAGGGGATCGCGGCTACACCTTC

len: 16
d_gene: TRBD1
abundance: -
v_gene: TRBV4-3
j_gene: TRBJ2-1
CDR3aa: CASSHPQGALGNEQFF
CDR3nt: TGCGCCAGCAGCCATCCACAGGGGGCGCTGGGCAATGAGCAGTTCTTC

len: 13
d_gene: TRBD1
abundance: -
v_gene: TRBV7-2
j_gene: TRBJ2-3
CDR3aa: CASRLQGAGTQYF
CDR3nt: TGTGCCAGCAGGCTACAGGGGGCTGGTACGCAGTATTTT

len: 16
d_gene: TRBD1
abundance: -
v_gene: TRBV7-8
j_gene: TRBJ1-6
CDR3aa: CASSLASDRGHSPLHF
CDR3nt: TGTGCCAGCAGCTTAGCCTCAGACAGGGGCCATTCACCCCTCCACTTT